The 8 T cell receptor beta chains below all came from one sample that was sequenced in a study of blood T cells in healthy people across ages. For the second PCR, which ran for about 6 to 11 cycles, a sample-barcoded 5' primer and a J-beta primer mix were used. TCRdb re-called the 5' RACE reads with MiXCR, one entry per CDR3 protein. The data contain about 1.8 million distinct CDR3 sequences, around 48% of them singletons. The sequenced material came from blood. All receptors derive from a woman in her thirties or forties in good health.

The chain is built from TRBV2 and TRBJ2-7; 9 nucleotides match TRBD2. The CDR3 is made up of 13 amino acids. Germline-derived CDR1 and CDR2 are SNHLY and FYNNEI. V lost 9 bases, J lost 7 bases, and 10 bases stayed unmatched. The CDR3 loop reads CASLAGDINEQYF. The CDR3 coding sequence is TGTGCCAGTTTAGCGGGGGACATCAATGAGCAGTACTTC.

The chain carries TRBV12-3 or TRBV12-4 and TRBJ1-3; no clear D. V lost 3 bases, J lost 2 bases, and 11 bases lay in between. The CDR3 is made up of 15 amino acids. The CDR3 bases are TGTGCCAGCAGTTTCGGCCCGGCGGCTGGAAACACCATATATTTT. Its protein is CASSFGPAAGNTIYF.

In this sample, this clonotype turned up a few times. The genes are TRBV7-2 and TRBJ2-7, with D maybe TRBD2 (6 bases). The V gene lost 0 bases and the J gene lost 1 base, with 7 bases spanning the gap. The CDR3 is made up of 14 amino acids. From germline, CDR1 is SGHTA and CDR2 FQGNSA. The DNA for the CDR3 is TGTGCCAGCAGCTTAGCGGACTATTCCTACGAGCAGTACTTC. Protein sequence: CASSLADYSYEQYF.

This clonotype was seen a single time. One junction end does not reproduce the germline sequence, and a read error may be involved. The chain recombines TRBV12-3 or TRBV12-4 with TRBJ2-3, with D perhaps matching TRBD1 or TRBD2 (5 bases each). The CDR3 spans 15 residues. CDR3 protein: CASTLGRVTADAQYF. The CDR3 coding sequence is TGTGCCAGCACCCTGGGACGGGTGACCGCAGATGCGCAGTATTTT.

This clonotype was recorded many times. The V and J genes are TRBV7-2 and TRBJ2-5; D possibly corresponds to TRBD1 (6 bases). CDR1 is SGHTA and CDR2 is FQGNSA in the germline V gene. This CDR3 has 14 amino acids. The V gene lost 5 bases and the J gene lost 2 bases, with 12 bases spanning the gap. The CDR3 loop reads CASSPWTAQETQYF. Written as DNA, the CDR3 is TGTGCCAGCAGCCCCTGGACAGCTCAAGAGACCCAGTACTTC.

Comments on this clonotype: One end of the junction fails to match germline, which may point to a read error. This chain links TRBV6-5 with TRBJ2-5; D possibly matches TRBD1 or TRBD2 (5 bases each). CDR3 length: 14 amino acids. Germline lookup yields CDR1 MNHEY and CDR2 SVGAGI. For the CDR3, the DNA is TGTGCCAGCAGTTACTCGAGGGGAGTAGAGACCCGGTACTTC. This gives the protein CASSYSRGVETRYF.

This clonotype has only a few counts. The chain combines TRBV5-1 with TRBJ2-6; 9 positions match TRBD1. Trimming removed 4 bases from V and 5 bases from J; junction bases left unmatched: 13. Germline V gene data show CDR1 as SGHRS and CDR2 as YFSETQ. This CDR3 is 18 amino acids long. CDR3 sequence: CASSAGQGRGLRANVLTF. The CDR3 nucleotides are TGCGCCAGCAGCGCAGGACAGGGGAGAGGTCTTAGGGCCAACGTCCTGACTTTC.

The rearrangement uses TRBV11-1 and TRBJ2-1, with 10 bases lining up with TRBD2. CDR1 and CDR2 (germline): SGHAT, FQDESV (reference sequence). This CDR3 contains 12 residues. V lost 5 bases and J lost 15; bases outside the gene matches: 7. The CDR3 region has the DNA TGTGCCAGCAGCCTGGGACTAGCGCAACTGTTCTTC. Translation: CASSLGLAQLFF.